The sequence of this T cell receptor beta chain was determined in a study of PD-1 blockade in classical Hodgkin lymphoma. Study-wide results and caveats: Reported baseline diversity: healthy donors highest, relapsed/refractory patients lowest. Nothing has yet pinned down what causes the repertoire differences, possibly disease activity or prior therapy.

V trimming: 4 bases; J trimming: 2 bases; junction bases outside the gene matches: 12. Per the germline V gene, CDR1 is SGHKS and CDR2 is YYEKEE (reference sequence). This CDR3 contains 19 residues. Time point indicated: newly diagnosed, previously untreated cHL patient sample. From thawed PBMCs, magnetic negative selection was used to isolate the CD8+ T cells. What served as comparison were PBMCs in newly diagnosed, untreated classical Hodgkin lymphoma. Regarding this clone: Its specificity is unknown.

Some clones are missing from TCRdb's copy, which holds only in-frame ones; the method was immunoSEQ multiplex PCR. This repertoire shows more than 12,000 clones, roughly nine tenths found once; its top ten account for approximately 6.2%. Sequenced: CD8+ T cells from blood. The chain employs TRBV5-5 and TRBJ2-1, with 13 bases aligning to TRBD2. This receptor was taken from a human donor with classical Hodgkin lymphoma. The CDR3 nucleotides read TGTGCCAGCAGCACCGGGACTAGCGGGACGAGCTACCCCTACAATGAGCAGTTCTTC. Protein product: CASSTGTSGTSYPYNEQFF.